The clone carrying this TCR beta chain has only a few counts. Its antigen is undetermined. This entry belongs to a study of regulatory T cells in long-lasting Graves disease. About the research overall: Positive TSH receptor antibodies alongside over 5 years of antithyroid drugs were what marked Graves' disease as persistent.

Specified time point: persistent/refractory GD, antithyroid drugs over 5 years with positive TRAb. RNA from PBMCs was the source of the TCR library. Study-level results: Persistent cases favored TRBV28, TRBJ1-2 and TRBJ2-5.

CDR3 size: 17 residues. The germline V and J ends were trimmed by 4 bases and 5 bases, with 24 bases remaining between them. Germline CDR1 is SGHRS and CDR2 is YFSETQ. Both iRepertoire HTBI primers and Arm-PCR of CDR3 regions were used to build the TCR beta libraries. TCRdb re-analysed the multiplex PCR reads in MiXCR, keeping a single row per CDR3 protein. The table shows about 290,000 distinct CDR3 sequences, with more than 20% occurring only once. This chain joins TRBV5-1 and TRBJ2-5; tentative D call: TRBD1 (7 bases). The TCR was taken from a female donor with Graves disease. The starting material was peripheral blood mononuclear cells (PBMCs), obtained when the disease was refractory, from a patient treated with antithyroid drugs. CDR3 nucleotide sequence: TGCGCCAGCAGCCCGAAGAACCGACAGGGTGGAGGGGAGACCCAGTACTTC. It codes for CASSPKNRQGGGETQYF.